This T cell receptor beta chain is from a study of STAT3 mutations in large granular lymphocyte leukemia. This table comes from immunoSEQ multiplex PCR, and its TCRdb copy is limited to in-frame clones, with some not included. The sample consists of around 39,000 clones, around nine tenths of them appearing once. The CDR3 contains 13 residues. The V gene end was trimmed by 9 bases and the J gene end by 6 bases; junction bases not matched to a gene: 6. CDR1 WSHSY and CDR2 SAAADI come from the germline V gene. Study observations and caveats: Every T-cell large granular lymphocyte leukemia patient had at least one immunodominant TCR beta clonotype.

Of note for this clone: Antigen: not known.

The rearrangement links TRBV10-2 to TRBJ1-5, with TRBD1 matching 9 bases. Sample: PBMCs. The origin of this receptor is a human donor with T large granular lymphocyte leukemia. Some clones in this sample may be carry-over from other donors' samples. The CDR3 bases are TGCGCCAGTGGGGACAGGGCGGGTCAGCCCCAGCATTTT. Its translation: CASGDRAGQPQHF.